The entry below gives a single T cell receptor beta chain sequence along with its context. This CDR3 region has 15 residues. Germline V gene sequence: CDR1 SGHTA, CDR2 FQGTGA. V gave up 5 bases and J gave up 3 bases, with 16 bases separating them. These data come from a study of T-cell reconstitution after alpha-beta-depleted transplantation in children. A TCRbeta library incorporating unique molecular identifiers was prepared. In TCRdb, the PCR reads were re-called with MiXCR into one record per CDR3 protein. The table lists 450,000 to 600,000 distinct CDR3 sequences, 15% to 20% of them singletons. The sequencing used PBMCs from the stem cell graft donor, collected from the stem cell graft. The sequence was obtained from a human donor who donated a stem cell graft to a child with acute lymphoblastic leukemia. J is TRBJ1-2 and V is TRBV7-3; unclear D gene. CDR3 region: CASSPDIYSDYGYTF. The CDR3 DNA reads TGTGCCAGCAGCCCTGACATATACTCCGACTATGGCTACACCTTC.